This TCR beta chain was obtained from a study of T cells expressing NK-cell markers (dated by TCRdb to 2020 to 2021). With regard to the full study: About 8 donors provided sorted CD3+CD56+NKG2C+, CD3+CD56+NKG2C- and CD3+CD56-NKG2C+ T-cell subsets, whose TCR beta-chain repertoires were profiled. Of the eight sequenced donors, seven were found to be HCMV-seropositive and one was found to be HCMV-seronegative. The eight sequenced donors were randomly selected healthy volunteers, three men and five women. The libraries were sequenced on Illumina HiSeq 2000/2500, MiSeq or NextSeq, producing 2 x 150 bp reads. Paper-wide results and their limitations: Whether the expanded NKG2C-expressing T cell clones were specific for HCMV antigens was left unclear. For about 6 donors, the dominant CD3+CD56+NKG2C+ clonotypes were among the top 10 CD8+ clonotypes and accounted for roughly 1.0-7.5% of CD8+ T cells. Those dominant clonotypes were again the most abundant among CD3+CD56-NKG2C+ cells in a few donors, at 28.3-60.1%.

Sequencing was performed on an Illumina HiSeq 2000. TCR beta cDNA libraries were prepared using 5'RACE template switching, which introduced a universal primer site and unique molecular identifiers. cDNA synthesis was primed from the TCR beta constant segment, followed by two successive PCR amplification steps. For the original study's pipeline: MIGEC handled demultiplexing of the reads and grouping by UMI, while MiTCR was used to assemble and quantify clonotypes. To remove erroneous sequences, TCR cDNA sequences were retained only when supported by two or more reads. The tcR package was used for downstream repertoire analysis, and clonotypes were matched between fractions using CDR3 nucleotide sequence together with V segment. VDJmatch was used to annotate antigen specificity against VDJdb, with one amino acid substitution allowed in CDR3. Each entry corresponds to one CDR3 protein sequence from reads that TCRdb reprocessed, and DNA is not given. The V and J calls were not made by the authors but by TCRdb's processing. The sample table includes around 550,000 distinct CDR3 sequences. The ten largest account for around 4% of the sample.

HCMV serostatus was determined by detecting HCMV-specific IgG in serum with a commercial ELISA kit. Ficoll density gradient centrifugation was used to isolate peripheral blood mononuclear cells from blood. To note about this clonotype: Its antigen specificity is not known.

From the cysteine up to the phenylalanine, the CDR3 has a length of 13 residues. No DNA sequence is on record. CDR1 is given as SNHLY and CDR2 as FYNNEI, both from the germline V gene. Rearrangement joined TRBV2 to TRBJ1-1. The origin of this receptor is a man between 18 and 35 years old in good health. Donor details come from another sample of the same person, matched by shared clones. What was sequenced was blood T cells: a sorted CD56 or NKG2C T cell subset, CD4+ or CD8+ T cells, or bulk PBMC T cells (not recorded which). The CDR3 corresponds to CASSEESATEAFF.